The entry below describes one TCR beta chain. Antigen: not known. The CDR3 has 17 residues. V lost 4 bases to trimming and J lost 1 base; unmatched junction nucleotides: 9. Germline-derived CDR1 and CDR2 are SGHVS and FNYEAQ. This record belongs to a study of cytomegalovirus exposure and HLA in healthy donors. Overall study results and limits: Later analysis showed TCR association rates varying by HLA locus, highest for DRB1 and lowest for HLA-C.

PCR involved 60 Vbeta and 13 Jbeta primers. Libraries were prepared by immunoSEQ multiplex PCR; TCRdb keeps only in-frame clonotypes and omits some of them. The sample holds approximately 80,000 clones, 70% to 85% seen once. The clonotype originates from a man younger than 40 in good health and CMV-seropositive. Sequenced sample: PBMCs. This sequence joins TRBV7-6 and TRBJ1-2; 10 bases are shared with TRBD1. CDR3 region: CASSWGAGTGDNYGYTF. The CDR3 nucleotides are TGTGCCAGCAGCTGGGGCGCCGGGACAGGGGATAACTATGGCTACACCTTC.